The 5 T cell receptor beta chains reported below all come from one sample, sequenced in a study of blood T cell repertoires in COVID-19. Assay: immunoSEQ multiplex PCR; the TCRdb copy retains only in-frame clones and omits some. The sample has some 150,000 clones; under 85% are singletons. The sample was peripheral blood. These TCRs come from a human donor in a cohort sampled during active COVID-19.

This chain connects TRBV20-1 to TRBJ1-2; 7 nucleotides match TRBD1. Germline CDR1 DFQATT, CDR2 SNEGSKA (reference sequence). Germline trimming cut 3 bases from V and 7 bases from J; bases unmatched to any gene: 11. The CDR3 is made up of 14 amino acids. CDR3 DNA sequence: TGCAGTGCTAGTTCCCAGGGGGTAAGGCGTGGCTACACCTTC. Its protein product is CSASSQGVRRGYTF.

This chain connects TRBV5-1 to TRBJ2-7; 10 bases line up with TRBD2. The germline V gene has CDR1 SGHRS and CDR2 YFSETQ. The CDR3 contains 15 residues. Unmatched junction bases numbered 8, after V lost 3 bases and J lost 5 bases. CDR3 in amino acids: CASSSLLAGLDEQYF. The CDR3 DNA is TGCGCCAGCAGCTCCCTACTAGCGGGACTGGACGAGCAGTACTTC.

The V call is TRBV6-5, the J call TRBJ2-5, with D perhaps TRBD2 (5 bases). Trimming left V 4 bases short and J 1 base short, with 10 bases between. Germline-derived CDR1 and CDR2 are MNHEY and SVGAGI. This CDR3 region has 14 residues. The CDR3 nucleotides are TGTGCCAGCAGTTTCACCCGGGGCCAAGAGACCCAGTACTTC. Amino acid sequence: CASSFTRGQETQYF.

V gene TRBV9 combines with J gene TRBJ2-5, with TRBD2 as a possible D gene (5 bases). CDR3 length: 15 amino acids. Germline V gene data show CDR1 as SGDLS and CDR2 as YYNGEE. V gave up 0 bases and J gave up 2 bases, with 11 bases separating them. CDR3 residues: CASSVASRSQETQYF. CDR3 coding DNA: TGTGCCAGCAGCGTAGCTAGCAGGTCACAAGAGACCCAGTACTTC.

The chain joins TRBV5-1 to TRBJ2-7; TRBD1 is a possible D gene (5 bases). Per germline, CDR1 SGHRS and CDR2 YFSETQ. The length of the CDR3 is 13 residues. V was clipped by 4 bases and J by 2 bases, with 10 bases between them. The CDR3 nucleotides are TGCGCCAGCAGCCCAGACAGTACCTACGAGCAGTACTTC. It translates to CASSPDSTYEQYF.